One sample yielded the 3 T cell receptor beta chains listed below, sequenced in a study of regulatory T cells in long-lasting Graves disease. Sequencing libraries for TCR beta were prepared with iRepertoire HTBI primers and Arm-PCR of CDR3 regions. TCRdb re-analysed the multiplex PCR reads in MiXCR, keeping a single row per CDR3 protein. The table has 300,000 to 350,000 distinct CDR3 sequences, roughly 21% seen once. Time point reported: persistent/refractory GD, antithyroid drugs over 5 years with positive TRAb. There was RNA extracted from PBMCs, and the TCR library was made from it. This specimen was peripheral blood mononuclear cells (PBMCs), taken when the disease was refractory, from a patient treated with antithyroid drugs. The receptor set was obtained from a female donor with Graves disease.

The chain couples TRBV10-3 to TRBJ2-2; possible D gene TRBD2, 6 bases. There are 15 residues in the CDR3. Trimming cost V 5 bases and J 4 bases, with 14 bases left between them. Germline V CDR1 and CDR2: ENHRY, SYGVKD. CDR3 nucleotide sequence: TGTGCCATCAGTCGACGGGGGAGTGGCACCGGGGAGCTGTTTTTT. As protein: CAISRRGSGTGELFF.

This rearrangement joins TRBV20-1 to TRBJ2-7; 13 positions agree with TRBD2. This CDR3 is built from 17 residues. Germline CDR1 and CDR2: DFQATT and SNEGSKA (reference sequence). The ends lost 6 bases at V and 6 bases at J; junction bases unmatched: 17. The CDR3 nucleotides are TGCAGTGCAGACACAGGGTATTGGACTAGCGGGAGTGGCGAGCAGTACTTC. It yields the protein CSADTGYWTSGSGEQYF.

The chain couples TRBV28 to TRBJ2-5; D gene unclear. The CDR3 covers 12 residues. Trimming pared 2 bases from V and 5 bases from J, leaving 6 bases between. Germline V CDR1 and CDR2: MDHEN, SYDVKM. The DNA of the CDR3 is TGTGCCAGCAGTTTAATCGTTGAGACCCAGTACTTC. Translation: CASSLIVETQYF.